A selection of T cell receptor beta chains follows, all from one sample in a study of cytomegalovirus exposure and HLA in healthy donors. The protocol was immunoSEQ multiplex PCR, while the TCRdb copy is restricted to in-frame clones and leaves out a portion. The sample lists 80,000 to 95,000 clones, about nine tenths occurring once. Sequencing input: PBMCs. Receptors originate from a man aged 25-40 years in good health and CMV-seropositive. The conserved cysteine and the conserved F or W are not part of the CDR3 here.

j_call v_call cdr3_aa
TRBJ1-2 TRBV27 ASSLRGTGYT
TRBJ2-7 TRBV7-6 ASSKGGGSEQY
TRBJ1-1 TRBV29-1 SVRGQTNTEAF
TRBJ1-2 TRBV6-1 ASMGDSYGYT
TRBJ2-1 TRBV27 ASSSSVETRRSSYNEQF
TRBJ1-4 TRBV19 ASSGSRREKLF
TRBJ1-2 TRBV10-3 AISSGQGVGYT
TRBJ2-5 TRBV11-2 ASSFGYQETQY
TRBJ2-3 TRBV18 ASWATDTQY
TRBJ2-1 TRBV29-1 SVDKAGAPYNEQF
TRBJ2-4 TRBV5-1 ASSLGLAGRLAKNIQY
TRBJ2-3 TRBV27 ASSSERGLFVDTQY
TRBJ2-5 TRBV7-7 ASSLAGRWETQY
TRBJ2-3 TRBV28 ASRSGTTTDTQY
TRBJ2-7 TRBV28 ASSLKSPGVHEQY
TRBJ2-1 TRBV28 ASSLLPTYNEQF
TRBJ2-1 TRBV4-1 ASSQDRLAGKVGQF
TRBJ2-5 TRBV11-2 ASSSPEEARETQY
TRBJ1-4 TRBV28 ASSWGTGMREKLF
TRBJ2-1 TRBV7-8 ASSLGQANIYNEQF
TRBJ2-7 TRBV5-8 ASSFPGTSYEQY
TRBJ1-2 TRBV7-2 ASSLHRNTYGYT
TRBJ2-1 TRBV2 ASSGVGEGGGVDNEQF
TRBJ1-1 TRBV7-9 ASGDRDGTEAF
TRBJ1-5 TRBV2 ASSESIGNQPQH
TRBJ2-7 TRBV7-3 ASSEGLAGGYEQY
TRBJ2-2 TRBV28 ASTLWAGTNTGELF
TRBJ1-4 TRBV9 ASSEGTVATNEKLF
TRBJ2-1 TRBV7-8 ASSLVAVTSYNEQF
TRBJ1-5 TRBV2 ASSDRDSNQPQH
TRBJ2-7 TRBV7-8 ASSLEFWSHYEQY
TRBJ2-2 TRBV28 ASRTGTLYTGELF
TRBJ2-5 TRBV19 ASSMGREAETQY
TRBJ2-7 TRBV18 ASSPAAPYEQY
TRBJ2-1 TRBV9 ASSVRNSGTYNEQF
TRBJ2-5 TRBV7-7 ASSSIQRETQY
TRBJ2-7 TRBV28 ASSPGTGGSYEQY
TRBJ2-5 TRBV6-5 ASSASGRAWETQY
TRBJ1-1 TRBV14 ASSRIPQTRDTEAF
TRBJ2-2 TRBV7-3 ASSLGTVTGELF
TRBJ2-3 TRBV19 ASSQLAGPPGTQY
TRBJ1-1 TRBV5-5 ASRIRGENTEAF
TRBJ2-1 TRBV4-2 ASSQQSGRRVNEQF
TRBJ1-3 TRBV9 ASSGPYKETGNTIY
TRBJ2-1 TRBV13 ASSAGLASYNEQF
TRBJ2-3 TRBV5-6 ASSLLAGSDTQY
TRBJ2-1 TRBV5-7 ASSLGLTFSYNEQF
TRBJ2-1 TRBV7-2 ASSSYLGSSNEQF
TRBJ1-1 TRBV30 AWSVPSGQRVGTEAF
TRBJ1-2 TRBV28 ASSLSLGQTYGYT
TRBJ2-1 TRBV6-1 ASSVGGEPYNEQF